Listed below are T cell receptor beta chains from one sample, sequenced in a study of blood T cell repertoires in COVID-19. Profiled with immunoSEQ multiplex PCR; TCRdb holds only in-frame clones, not every one. This table holds 100,000 to 150,000 clones, around nine tenths found once. The sample was peripheral blood. All receptors come from a woman between 65 and 79 years old with COVID-19, enrolled during active disease. CDR3s include the opening cysteine and the closing phenylalanine or tryptophan. The order of the fields is V gene, clone size, J gene, D gene, CDR3 protein, CDR3 DNA. The D gene is left open where the match is weak. Part of the rows lack a size; the others show once, few, many or a class for expanded clones.

V: TRBV18; size: NA; J: TRBJ1-6; D: NA; CDR3: CASSITGVLELPLHF; DNA: TGTGCCAGCTCAATTACGGGGGTATTGGAACTACCCCTCCACTTT
V: TRBV19; size: NA; J: TRBJ1-5; D: TRBD1; CDR3: CASRQGARQPQHF; DNA: TGTGCCAGCCGACAGGGGGCGAGACAGCCCCAGCATTTT
V: TRBV2; size: NA; J: TRBJ2-1; D: TRBD1; CDR3: CASSDGTDYNEQFF; DNA: TGTGCCAGCAGTGACGGGACAGACTACAATGAGCAGTTCTTC
V: TRBV2; size: NA; J: TRBJ1-6; D: NA; CDR3: CASSETGIYNSPLHF; DNA: TGTGCCAGCAGTGAAACAGGAATTTATAATTCACCCCTCCACTTT
V: TRBV5-1; size: NA; J: TRBJ1-2; D: NA; CDR3: CASSLQVGANYGYTF; DNA: TGCGCCAGCAGCTTGCAAGTTGGAGCTAACTATGGCTACACCTTC
V: TRBV2; size: NA; J: TRBJ1-4; D: TRBD1; CDR3: CASGKTGTGINEKLFF; DNA: TGTGCCAGCGGGAAGACCGGGACAGGGATTAATGAAAAACTGTTTTTT
V: TRBV5-1; size: NA; J: TRBJ2-1; D: TRBD2; CDR3: CASSALAGAGNEQFF; DNA: TGCGCCAGCAGCGCGCTAGCGGGGGCGGGGAATGAGCAGTTCTTC
V: TRBV7-8; size: NA; J: TRBJ1-1; D: NA; CDR3: CASSLSSRVGRTFF; DNA: TGTGCCAGCAGCTTATCTTCTCGGGTTGGTAGAACTTTCTTT
V: TRBV11-2; size: NA; J: TRBJ1-2; D: NA; CDR3: CASSLDNHGYTF; DNA: TGTGCCAGCAGCTTAGATAATCATGGCTACACCTTC
V: TRBV5-1; size: NA; J: TRBJ1-1; D: TRBD1; CDR3: CASSLGGGKAEAFF; DNA: TGCGCCAGCAGCTTGGGAGGGGGCAAGGCTGAAGCTTTCTTT
V: TRBV2; size: few; J: TRBJ1-6; D: TRBD1; CDR3: CASSGSRTGPSPLHF; DNA: TGTGCCAGCAGTGGGAGTAGGACAGGGCCCTCACCCCTCCACTTT
V: TRBV21-1; size: NA; J: TRBJ2-7; D: NA; CDR3: CASSTQPGQGPYEQYF; DNA: TGTGCCAGCAGCACCCAACCGGGACAGGGCCCCTACGAGCAGTACTTC
V: TRBV30; size: NA; J: TRBJ2-1; D: NA; CDR3: CAFRGRPHEQFF; DNA: TGTGCCTTTAGAGGGAGGCCCCATGAGCAGTTCTTC
V: TRBV5-1; size: NA; J: TRBJ1-3; D: NA; CDR3: CASRGGFTGNTIYF; DNA: TGCGCCAGCAGGGGAGGGTTTACTGGAAACACCATATATTTT
V: TRBV2; size: NA; J: TRBJ2-7; D: NA; CDR3: CASASYEQYF; DNA: TGTGCCAGCGCGAGCTACGAGCAGTACTTC
V: TRBV5-1; size: NA; J: TRBJ2-3; D: NA; CDR3: CASSLAGGGGTDTQYF; DNA: TGCGCCAGCAGCCTGGCTGGGGGGGGCGGTACAGATACGCAGTATTTT
V: TRBV28; size: NA; J: TRBJ2-1; D: TRBD2; CDR3: CASTPRGRGGHEQFF; DNA: TGTGCCAGCACCCCAAGGGGCCGGGGGGGCCATGAGCAGTTCTTC
V: TRBV28; size: NA; J: TRBJ2-7; D: TRBD1; CDR3: CASTRTGTYEQYF; DNA: TGTGCCAGCACCCGGACAGGTACCTACGAGCAGTACTTC
V: TRBV5-1; size: NA; J: TRBJ2-3; D: TRBD1; CDR3: CASSPRQGGDTQYF; DNA: TGCGCCAGCAGCCCTAGACAGGGGGGGGATACGCAGTATTTT
V: TRBV23-1; size: NA; J: TRBJ2-7; D: TRBD1; CDR3: CASSQQGQGAHYEQYF; DNA: TGCGCCAGCAGTCAACAAGGACAGGGGGCTCACTACGAGCAGTACTTC
V: TRBV29-1; size: NA; J: TRBJ2-3; D: NA; CDR3: CSVTAGSPDTQYF; DNA: TGCAGCGTTACAGCAGGGTCGCCAGATACGCAGTATTTT
V: TRBV7-2; size: NA; J: TRBJ1-2; D: NA; CDR3: CASSALVTLDYGYTF; DNA: TGTGCCAGCAGCGCCCTTGTAACACTAGACTATGGCTACACCTTC